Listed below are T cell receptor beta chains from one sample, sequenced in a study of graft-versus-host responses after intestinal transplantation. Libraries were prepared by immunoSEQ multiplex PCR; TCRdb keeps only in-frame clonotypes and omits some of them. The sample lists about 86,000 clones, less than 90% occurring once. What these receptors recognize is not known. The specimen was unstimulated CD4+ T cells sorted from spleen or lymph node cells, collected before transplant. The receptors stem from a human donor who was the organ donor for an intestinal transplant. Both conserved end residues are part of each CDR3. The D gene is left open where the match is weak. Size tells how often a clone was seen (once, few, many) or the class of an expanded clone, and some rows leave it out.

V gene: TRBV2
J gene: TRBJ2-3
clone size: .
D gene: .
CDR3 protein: CASDSWSDTQYF
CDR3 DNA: TGTGCCAGCGACAGTTGGTCAGATACGCAGTATTTT

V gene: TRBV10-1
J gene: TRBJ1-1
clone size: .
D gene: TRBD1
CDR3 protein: CAIPQGEVEAFF
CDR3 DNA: TGCGCCATCCCCCAGGGGGAAGTTGAAGCTTTCTTT

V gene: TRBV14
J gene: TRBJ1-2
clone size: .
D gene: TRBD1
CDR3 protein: CASSNDRGWNGYTF
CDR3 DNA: TGTGCCAGCAGCAATGACAGGGGGTGGAATGGCTACACCTTC

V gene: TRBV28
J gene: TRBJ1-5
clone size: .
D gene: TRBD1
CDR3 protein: CATSPGGRGVNQPQHF
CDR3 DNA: TGTGCCACCAGTCCAGGGGGGCGGGGGGTTAATCAGCCCCAGCATTTT

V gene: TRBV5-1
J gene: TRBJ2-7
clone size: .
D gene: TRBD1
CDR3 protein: CASSLTGGEQYF
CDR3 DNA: TGCGCCAGCAGCTTGACAGGGGGCGAGCAGTACTTC

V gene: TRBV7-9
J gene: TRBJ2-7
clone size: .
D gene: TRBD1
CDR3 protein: CASSSQAGQGIQQYF
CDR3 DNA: TGTGCCAGCAGCTCCCAGGCGGGACAGGGTATCCAGCAGTACTTC

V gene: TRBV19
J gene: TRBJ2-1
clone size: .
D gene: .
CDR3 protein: CASSSSLGRGNEQFF
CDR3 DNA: TGTGCCAGTAGTTCTTCCCTAGGAAGGGGCAATGAGCAGTTCTTC

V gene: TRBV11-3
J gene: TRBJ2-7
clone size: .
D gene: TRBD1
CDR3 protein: CASSLGQGRESYEQYF
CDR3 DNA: TGTGCCAGCAGCCTCGGACAGGGGAGGGAGTCCTACGAGCAGTACTTC

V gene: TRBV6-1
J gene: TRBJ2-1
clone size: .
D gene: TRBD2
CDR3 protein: CATRLAGISYNEQFF
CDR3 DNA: TGTGCCACACGACTAGCGGGGATCTCCTACAATGAGCAGTTCTTC

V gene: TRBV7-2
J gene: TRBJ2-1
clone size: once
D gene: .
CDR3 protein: CASSPSLVVARNNEQFF
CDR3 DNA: TGTGCCAGCAGCCCATCACTTGTGGTAGCGAGGAACAATGAGCAGTTCTTC

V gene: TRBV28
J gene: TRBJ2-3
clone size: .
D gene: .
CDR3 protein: CASSGRPVNTDTQYF
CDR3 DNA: TGTGCCAGCAGTGGGCGCCCCGTCAACACAGATACGCAGTATTTT

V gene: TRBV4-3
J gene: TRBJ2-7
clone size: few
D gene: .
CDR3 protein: CASSQDWAGGPHEQYF
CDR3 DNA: TGCGCCAGCAGCCAAGATTGGGCAGGAGGGCCGCACGAGCAGTACTTC

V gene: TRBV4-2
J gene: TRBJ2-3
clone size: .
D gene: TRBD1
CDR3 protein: CASSQSRTGGTDTQYF
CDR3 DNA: TGTGCCAGCAGCCAGAGCAGGACAGGGGGCACAGATACGCAGTATTTT

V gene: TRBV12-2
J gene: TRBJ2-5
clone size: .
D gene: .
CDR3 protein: CASRWEAQGAVETQYF
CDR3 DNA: TGTGCAAGTCGCTGGGAGGCCCAGGGGGCGGTGGAGACCCAGTACTTC

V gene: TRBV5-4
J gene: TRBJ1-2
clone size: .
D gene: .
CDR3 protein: CASSFSAGAGDYTF
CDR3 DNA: TGTGCCAGCAGCTTCTCGGCGGGGGCCGGGGACTACACCTTC

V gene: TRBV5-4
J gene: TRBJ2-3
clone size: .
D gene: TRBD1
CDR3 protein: CASSFVDRVNTDTQYF
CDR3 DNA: TGTGCCAGCAGCTTTGTTGACAGGGTAAACACAGATACGCAGTATTTT

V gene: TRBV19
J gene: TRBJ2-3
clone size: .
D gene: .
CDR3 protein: CASSIDHLGTVTDTQYF
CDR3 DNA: TGTGCCAGTAGTATAGATCACCTTGGGACTGTCACAGATACGCAGTATTTT

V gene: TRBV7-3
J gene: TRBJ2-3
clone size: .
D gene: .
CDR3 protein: CASSLGRIPDTQYF
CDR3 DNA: TGTGCCAGCAGCTTGGGCAGGATCCCAGATACGCAGTATTTT

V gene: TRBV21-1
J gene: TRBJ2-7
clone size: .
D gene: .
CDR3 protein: CASSKRGQGTYEQYF
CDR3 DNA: TGTGCCAGCAGCAAACGGGGACAGGGGACCTACGAGCAGTACTTC

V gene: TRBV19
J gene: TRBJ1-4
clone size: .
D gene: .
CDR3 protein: CASSIGSGDGEKLFF
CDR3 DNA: TGTGCCAGTAGTATTGGTTCGGGGGATGGGGAAAAACTGTTTTTT

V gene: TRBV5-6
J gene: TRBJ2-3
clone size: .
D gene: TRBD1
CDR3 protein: CASSRTGGAETQYF
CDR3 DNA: TGTGCCAGCAGCCGGACAGGGGGCGCGGAGACGCAGTATTTT

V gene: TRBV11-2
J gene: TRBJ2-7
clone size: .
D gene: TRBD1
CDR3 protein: CASSLRTGDIYEQYF
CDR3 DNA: TGTGCCAGCAGCCTAAGGACAGGGGACATATACGAGCAGTACTTC

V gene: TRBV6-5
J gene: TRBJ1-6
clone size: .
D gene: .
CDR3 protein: CASSSSPYRDSPLHF
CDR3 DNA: TGTGCCAGCAGTTCATCCCCCTACCGCGATTCACCCCTCCACTTT

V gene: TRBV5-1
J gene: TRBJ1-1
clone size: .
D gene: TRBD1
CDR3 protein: CASSLGDRGDEAFF
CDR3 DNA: TGCGCCAGCAGCTTGGGGGACAGGGGTGATGAAGCTTTCTTT

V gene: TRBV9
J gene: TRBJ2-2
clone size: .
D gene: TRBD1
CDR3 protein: CASSPRTGGGTGELFF
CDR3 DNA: TGTGCCAGCAGCCCCCGGACAGGCGGTGGCACCGGGGAGCTGTTTTTT

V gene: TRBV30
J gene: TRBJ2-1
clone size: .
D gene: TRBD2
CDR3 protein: CAWSLGGGAVEQFF
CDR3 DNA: TGTGCCTGGAGCCTAGGCGGGGGGGCCGTTGAGCAGTTCTTC

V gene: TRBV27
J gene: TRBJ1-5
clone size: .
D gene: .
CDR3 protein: CASSRVGGSGQPQHF
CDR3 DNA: TGTGCCAGCAGCCGGGTCGGGGGTAGTGGTCAGCCCCAGCATTTT

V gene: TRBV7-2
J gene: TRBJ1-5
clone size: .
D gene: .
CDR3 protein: CASSLSLEPQHF
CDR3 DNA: TGTGCCAGCAGCCTAAGCTTGGAGCCCCAGCATTTT

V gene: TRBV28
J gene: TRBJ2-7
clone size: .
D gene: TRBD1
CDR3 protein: CASSSPGQGPLEQYF
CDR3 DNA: TGTGCCAGCAGTTCCCCCGGACAGGGGCCTTTAGAGCAGTACTTC

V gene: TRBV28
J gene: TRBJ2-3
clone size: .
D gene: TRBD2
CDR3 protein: CASSPEREVGTDTQYF
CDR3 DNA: TGTGCCAGCAGCCCCGAGCGGGAGGTTGGCACAGATACGCAGTATTTT

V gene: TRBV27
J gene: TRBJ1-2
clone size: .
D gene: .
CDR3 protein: CASRWGAGYGYTF
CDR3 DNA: TGTGCCAGCAGGTGGGGAGCGGGATATGGCTACACCTTC

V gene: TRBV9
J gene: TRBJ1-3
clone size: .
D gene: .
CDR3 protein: CASSVGEAFRGNTIYF
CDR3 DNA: TGTGCCAGCAGCGTAGGGGAGGCTTTTCGCGGAAACACCATATATTTT

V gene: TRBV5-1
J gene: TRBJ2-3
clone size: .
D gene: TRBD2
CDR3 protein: CASSPIAGGGGTTDTQYF
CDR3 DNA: TGCGCCAGCAGCCCGATAGCCGGGGGCGGGGGGACCACAGATACGCAGTATTTT

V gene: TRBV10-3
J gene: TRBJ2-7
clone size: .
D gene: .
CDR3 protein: CAISPTPDVYEQYF
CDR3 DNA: TGTGCCATCAGCCCTACCCCCGATGTCTACGAGCAGTACTTC

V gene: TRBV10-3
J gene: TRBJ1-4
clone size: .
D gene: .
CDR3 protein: CAISDRGPLATNEKLFF
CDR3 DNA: TGTGCCATCAGTGACAGGGGACCCCTTGCAACTAATGAAAAACTGTTTTTT

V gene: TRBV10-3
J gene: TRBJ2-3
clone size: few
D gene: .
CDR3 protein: CAISQGSPDTQYF
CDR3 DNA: TGTGCCATCAGCCAGGGTAGTCCAGATACGCAGTATTTT

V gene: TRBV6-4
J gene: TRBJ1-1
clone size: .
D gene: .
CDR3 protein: CASSLDMNTEAFF
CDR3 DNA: TGTGCCAGCAGCCTTGACATGAACACCGAAGCTTTCTTT

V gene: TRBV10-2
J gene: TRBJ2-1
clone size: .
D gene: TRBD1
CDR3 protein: CASSEWLGTGFNEQFF
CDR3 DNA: TGCGCCAGCAGTGAGTGGTTGGGGACAGGGTTCAATGAGCAGTTCTTC

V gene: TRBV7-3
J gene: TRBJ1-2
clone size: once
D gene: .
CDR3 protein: CASRPARTVYGYTF
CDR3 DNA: TGTGCCAGCAGGCCCGCCCGGACAGTCTATGGCTACACCTTC

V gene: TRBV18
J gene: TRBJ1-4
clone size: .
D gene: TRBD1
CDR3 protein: CASSPTGGEKLFF
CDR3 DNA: TGTGCCAGCTCTCCTACAGGGGGAGAAAAACTGTTTTTT

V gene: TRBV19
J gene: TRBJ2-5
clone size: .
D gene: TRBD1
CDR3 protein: CASSTRPRLRQGWKGAQYF
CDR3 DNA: TGTGCCAGTAGTACACGACCAAGACTACGACAGGGGTGGAAGGGGGCCCAGTACTTC

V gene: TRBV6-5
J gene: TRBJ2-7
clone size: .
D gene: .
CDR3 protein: CASSRHSPYEQYF
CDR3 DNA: TGTGCCAGCAGCCGCCACAGCCCCTACGAGCAGTACTTC

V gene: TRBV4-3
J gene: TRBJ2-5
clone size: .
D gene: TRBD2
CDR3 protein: CASSQRRGGTQYF
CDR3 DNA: TGCGCCAGCAGCCAAAGGCGGGGGGGGACCCAGTACTTC

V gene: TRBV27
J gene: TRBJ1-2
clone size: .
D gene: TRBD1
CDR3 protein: CASSSSGTGGSVGYGYTF
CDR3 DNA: TGTGCCAGCAGCTCCTCCGGGACAGGGGGCTCGGTGGGCTATGGCTACACCTTC

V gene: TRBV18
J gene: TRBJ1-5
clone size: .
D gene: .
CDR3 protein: CASSPQGILSNQPQHF
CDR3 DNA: TGTGCCAGCTCACCACAGGGGATCCTTAGCAATCAGCCCCAGCATTTT